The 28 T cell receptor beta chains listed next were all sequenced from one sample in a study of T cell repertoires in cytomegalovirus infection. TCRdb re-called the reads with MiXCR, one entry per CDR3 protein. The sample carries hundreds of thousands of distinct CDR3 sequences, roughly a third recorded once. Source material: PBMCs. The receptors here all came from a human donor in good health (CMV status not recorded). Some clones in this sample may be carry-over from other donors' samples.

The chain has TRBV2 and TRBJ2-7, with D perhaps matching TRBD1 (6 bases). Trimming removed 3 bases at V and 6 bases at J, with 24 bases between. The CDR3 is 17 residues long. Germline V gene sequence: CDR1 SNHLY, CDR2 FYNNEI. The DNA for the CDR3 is TGTGCCAGCAGTGACGCGCTTCACAGGGTTTTCACGGTCGAGCAGTACTTC. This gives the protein CASSDALHRVFTVEQYF.

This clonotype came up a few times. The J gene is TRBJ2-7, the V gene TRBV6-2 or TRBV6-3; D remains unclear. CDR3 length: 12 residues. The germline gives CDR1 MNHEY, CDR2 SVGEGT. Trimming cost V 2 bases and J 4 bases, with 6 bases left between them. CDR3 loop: CASSYLLYEQYF. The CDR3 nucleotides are TGTGCCAGCAGTTACCTTTTATACGAGCAGTACTTC.

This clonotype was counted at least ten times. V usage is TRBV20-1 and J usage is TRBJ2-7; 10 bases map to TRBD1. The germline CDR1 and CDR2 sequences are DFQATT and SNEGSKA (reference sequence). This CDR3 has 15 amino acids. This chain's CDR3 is CSITPRQGALDEQYF. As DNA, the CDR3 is TGCAGCATAACACCTCGACAGGGGGCTTTGGACGAGCAGTACTTC.

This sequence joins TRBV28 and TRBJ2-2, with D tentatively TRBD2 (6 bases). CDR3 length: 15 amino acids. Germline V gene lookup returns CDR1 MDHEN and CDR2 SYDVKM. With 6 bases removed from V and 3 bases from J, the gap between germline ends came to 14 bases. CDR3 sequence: CASRPRGLDTGELFF. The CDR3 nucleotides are TGTGCCAGCAGGCCCCGGGGGTTGGACACCGGGGAGCTGTTTTTT.

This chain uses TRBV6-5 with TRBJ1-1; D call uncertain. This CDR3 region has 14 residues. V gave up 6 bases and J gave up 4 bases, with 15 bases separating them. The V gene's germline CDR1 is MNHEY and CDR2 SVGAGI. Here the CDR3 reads CASRSGLLGTEAFF. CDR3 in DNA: TGTGCCAGCAGATCCGGCCTGCTGGGCACTGAAGCTTTCTTT.

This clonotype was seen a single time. The CDR3 is CASSPLRGQETQYF. The CDR3 nucleotides are TGTGCCAGCAGCCCACTCAGGGGGCAGGAGACCCAGTACTTC. The rearrangement links TRBV7-8 to TRBJ2-5; the match to TRBD1 covers 8 bases. The CDR3 runs 14 residues. Looked up from germline, CDR1 is SGHVS and CDR2 is FQNEAQ. J gave up 5 bases and V 5 bases, and 7 bases lay outside the gene matches.

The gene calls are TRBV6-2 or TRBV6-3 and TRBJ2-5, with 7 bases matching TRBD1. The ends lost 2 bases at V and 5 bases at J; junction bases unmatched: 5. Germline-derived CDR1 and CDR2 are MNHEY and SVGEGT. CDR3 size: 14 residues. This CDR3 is CASSYDRATETQYF. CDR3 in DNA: TGTGCCAGCAGTTACGACAGGGCAACGGAGACCCAGTACTTC.

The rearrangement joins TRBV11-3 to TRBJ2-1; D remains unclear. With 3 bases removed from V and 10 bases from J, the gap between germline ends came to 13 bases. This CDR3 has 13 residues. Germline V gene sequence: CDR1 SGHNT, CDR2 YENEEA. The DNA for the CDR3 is TGTGCCAGCAGCTTTCAAGTTGGCAAGGAGCAGTTCTTC. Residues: CASSFQVGKEQFF.

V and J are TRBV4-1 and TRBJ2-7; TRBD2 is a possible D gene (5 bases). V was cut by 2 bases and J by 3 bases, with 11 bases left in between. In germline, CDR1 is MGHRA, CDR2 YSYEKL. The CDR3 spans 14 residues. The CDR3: CASSQRTAGYEQYF. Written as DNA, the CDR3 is TGCGCCAGCAGCCAACGGACGGCGGGCTACGAGCAGTACTTC.

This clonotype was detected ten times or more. CDR3 coding DNA: TGTGCCAGCAGCTCGGCAAATGGGGCCAACGTCCTGACTTTC. Its protein is CASSSANGANVLTF. The V and J genes are TRBV7-3 and TRBJ2-6; D gene ambiguous. The CDR3 extends over 14 amino acids. The V gene lost 4 bases and the J gene lost 3 bases, with 7 bases spanning the gap. Germline loops: CDR1 SGHTA, CDR2 FQGTGA.

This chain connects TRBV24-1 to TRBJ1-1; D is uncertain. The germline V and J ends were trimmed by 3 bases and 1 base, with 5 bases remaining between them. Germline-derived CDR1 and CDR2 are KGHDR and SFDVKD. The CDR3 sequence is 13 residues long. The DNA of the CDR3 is TGTGCCACCAGTGATCTTGAGAACACTGAAGCTTTCTTT. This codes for CATSDLENTEAFF.

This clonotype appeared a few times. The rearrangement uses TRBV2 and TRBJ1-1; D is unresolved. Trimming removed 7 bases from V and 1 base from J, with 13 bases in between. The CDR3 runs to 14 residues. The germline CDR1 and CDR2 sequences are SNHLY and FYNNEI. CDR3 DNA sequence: TGTGCCAGCACCAGAGTGCTGGGGAACACTGAAGCTTTCTTT. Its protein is CASTRVLGNTEAFF.

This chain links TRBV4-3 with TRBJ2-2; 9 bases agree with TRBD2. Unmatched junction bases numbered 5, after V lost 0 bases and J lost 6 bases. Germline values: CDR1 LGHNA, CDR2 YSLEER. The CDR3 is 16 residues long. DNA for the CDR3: TGCGCCAGCAGCCAAGAAGTGGCGGGGGGGCCCGGGGAGCTGTTTTTT. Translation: CASSQEVAGGPGELFF.

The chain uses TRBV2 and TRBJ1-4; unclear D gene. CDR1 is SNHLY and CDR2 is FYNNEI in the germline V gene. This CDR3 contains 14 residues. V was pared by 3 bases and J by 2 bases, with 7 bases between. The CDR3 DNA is TGTGCCAGCAGTGACCGGCAGACTAATGAAAAACTGTTTTTT. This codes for CASSDRQTNEKLFF.

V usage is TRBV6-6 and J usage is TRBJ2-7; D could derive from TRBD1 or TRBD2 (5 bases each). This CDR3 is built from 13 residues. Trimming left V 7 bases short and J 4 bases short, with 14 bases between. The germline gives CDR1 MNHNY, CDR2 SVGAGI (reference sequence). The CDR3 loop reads CASTPREWYEQYF. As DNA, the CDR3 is TGTGCCAGCACGCCCAGGGAGTGGTACGAGCAGTACTTC.

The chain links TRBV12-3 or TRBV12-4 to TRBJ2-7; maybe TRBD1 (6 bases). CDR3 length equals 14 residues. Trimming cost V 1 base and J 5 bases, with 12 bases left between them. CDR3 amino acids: CASSLVSRDNEQYF. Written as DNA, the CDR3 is TGTGCCAGCAGTTTAGTAAGCAGGGACAACGAGCAGTACTTC.

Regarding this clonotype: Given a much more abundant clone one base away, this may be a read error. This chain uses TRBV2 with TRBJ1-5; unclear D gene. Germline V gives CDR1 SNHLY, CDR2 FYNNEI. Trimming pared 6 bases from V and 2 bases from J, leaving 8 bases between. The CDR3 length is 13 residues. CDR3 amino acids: CASRLEGNQPQHF. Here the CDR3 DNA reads TGTGCCAGCAGGTTGGAAGGCAATCAGCCCCAGCATTTT.

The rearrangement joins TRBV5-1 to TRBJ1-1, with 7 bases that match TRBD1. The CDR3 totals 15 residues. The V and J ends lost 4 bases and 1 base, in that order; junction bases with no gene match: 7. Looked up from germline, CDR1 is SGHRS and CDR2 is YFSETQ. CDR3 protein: CASSLTGKPNTEAFF. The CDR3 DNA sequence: TGCGCCAGCAGCCTGACAGGGAAACCGAACACTGAAGCTTTCTTT.

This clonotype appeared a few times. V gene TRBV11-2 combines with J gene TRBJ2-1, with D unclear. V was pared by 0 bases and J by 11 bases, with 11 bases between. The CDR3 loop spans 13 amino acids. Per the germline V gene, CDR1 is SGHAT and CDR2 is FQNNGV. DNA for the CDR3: TGTGCCAGCAGCTTAGAGTTAAGTTTAAAGCAGTTCTTC. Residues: CASSLELSLKQFF.

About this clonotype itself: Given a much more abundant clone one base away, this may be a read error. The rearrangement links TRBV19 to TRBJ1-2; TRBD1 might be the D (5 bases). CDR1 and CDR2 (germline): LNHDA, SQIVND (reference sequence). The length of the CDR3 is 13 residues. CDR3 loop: CASKLGTHYVYTF. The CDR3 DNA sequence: TGTGCCAGTAAACTCGGGACTCACTATGTCTACACCTTC.

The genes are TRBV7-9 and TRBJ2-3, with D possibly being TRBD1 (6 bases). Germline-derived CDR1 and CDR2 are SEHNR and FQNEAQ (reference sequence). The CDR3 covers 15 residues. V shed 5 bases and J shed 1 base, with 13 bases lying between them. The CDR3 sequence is CASSAQGWGTDTQYF. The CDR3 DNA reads TGTGCCAGCAGCGCTCAGGGGTGGGGCACAGATACGCAGTATTTT.

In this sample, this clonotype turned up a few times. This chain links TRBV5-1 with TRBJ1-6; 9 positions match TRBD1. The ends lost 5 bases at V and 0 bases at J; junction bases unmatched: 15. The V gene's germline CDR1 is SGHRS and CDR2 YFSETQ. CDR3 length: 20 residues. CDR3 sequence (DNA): TGCGCCAGCAGGTTTTGGGGGACAGGGAAAGATGTCTCCTATAATTCACCCCTCCACTTT. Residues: CASRFWGTGKDVSYNSPLHF.

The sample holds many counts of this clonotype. CDR3 sequence: CASSLAGWATGNTIYF. CDR3 sequence (DNA): TGTGCCAGCAGTTTAGCGGGGTGGGCCACTGGAAACACCATATATTTT. The chain couples TRBV12-3 or TRBV12-4 to TRBJ1-3; unclear D gene. This CDR3 is built from 16 residues. V lost 0 bases to trimming and J lost 2 bases, with 11 bases between them.

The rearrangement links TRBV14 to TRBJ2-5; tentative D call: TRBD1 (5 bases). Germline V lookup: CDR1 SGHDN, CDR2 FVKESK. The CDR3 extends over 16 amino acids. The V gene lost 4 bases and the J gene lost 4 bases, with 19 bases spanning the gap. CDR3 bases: TGTGCCAGCAGCCTACAGGTTTCGTTCAAGCGAGAGACCCAGTACTTC. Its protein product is CASSLQVSFKRETQYF.

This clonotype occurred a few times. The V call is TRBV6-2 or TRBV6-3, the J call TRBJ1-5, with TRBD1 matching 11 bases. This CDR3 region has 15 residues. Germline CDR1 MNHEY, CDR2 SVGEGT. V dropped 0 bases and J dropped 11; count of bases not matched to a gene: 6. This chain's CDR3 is CASSYSGQGAWAQHF. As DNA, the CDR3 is TGTGCCAGCAGTTACTCTGGACAGGGGGCCTGGGCCCAGCATTTT.

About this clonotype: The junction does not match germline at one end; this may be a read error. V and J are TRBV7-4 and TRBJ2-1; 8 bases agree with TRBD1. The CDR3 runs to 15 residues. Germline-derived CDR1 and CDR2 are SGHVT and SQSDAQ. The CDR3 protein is CASSQPGQVNNEPFF. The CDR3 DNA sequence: TGTGCCAGCAGCCAACCGGGACAGGTCAACAATGAGCCGTTCTTC. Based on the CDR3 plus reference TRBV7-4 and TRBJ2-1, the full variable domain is GAGVSQSPRYKVAKRGRDVALRCDSISGHVTLYWYRQTLGQGSEVLTYSQSDAQRDKSGRPSGRFSAERPERSVSTLKIQRTEQGDSAVYLCASSQPGQVNNEPFFGPGTRLTVL.

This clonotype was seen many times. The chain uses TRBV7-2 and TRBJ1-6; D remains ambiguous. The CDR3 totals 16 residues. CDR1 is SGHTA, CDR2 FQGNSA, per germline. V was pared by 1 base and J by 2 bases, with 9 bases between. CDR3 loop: CASSLGTETYNSPLHF. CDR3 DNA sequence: TGTGCCAGCAGCTTAGGGACCGAGACCTATAATTCACCCCTCCACTTT.

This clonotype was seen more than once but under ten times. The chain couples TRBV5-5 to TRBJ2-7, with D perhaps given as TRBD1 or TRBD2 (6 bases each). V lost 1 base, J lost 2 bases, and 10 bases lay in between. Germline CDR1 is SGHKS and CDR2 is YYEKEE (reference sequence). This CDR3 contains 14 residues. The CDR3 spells CASSLRGAAYEQYF. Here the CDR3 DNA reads TGTGCCAGCAGCTTGAGGGGGGCGGCCTACGAGCAGTACTTC.